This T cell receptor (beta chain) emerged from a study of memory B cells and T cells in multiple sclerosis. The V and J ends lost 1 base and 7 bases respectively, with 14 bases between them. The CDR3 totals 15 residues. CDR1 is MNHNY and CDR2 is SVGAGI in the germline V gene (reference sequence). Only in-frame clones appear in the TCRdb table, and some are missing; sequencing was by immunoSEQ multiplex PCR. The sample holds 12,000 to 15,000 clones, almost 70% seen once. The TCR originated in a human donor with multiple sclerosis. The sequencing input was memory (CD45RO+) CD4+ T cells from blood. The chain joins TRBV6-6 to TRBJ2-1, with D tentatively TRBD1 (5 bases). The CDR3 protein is CASSYYQGGTNEQFF. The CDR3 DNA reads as TGTGCCAGCAGTTACTATCAGGGTGGTACGAATGAGCAGTTCTTC.